This T cell receptor beta chain was captured by sequencing in a study of blood T cell repertoires in COVID-19. As for the study in general: T cells, B-cell-depleted T cells, or PBMCs supplied cDNA or gDNA.

Authors' analysis steps: It was from reference gene primer amplification that nucleated cell counts were estimated. Assay used: immunoSEQ multiplex PCR; TCRdb lists only in-frame clones, some missing. The V and J calls and clone size were taken over from that table, and D and trimming were inferred from the DNA. The table lists approximately 160,000 clones, about 85% of them singletons. Across about two dozen US areas, participants ranged in age from about 18 to 100 years. Participant-given clinical history determined each cohort assignment. This sequence originates from a woman in her forties or fifties who had recovered from COVID-19. Sample: PBMCs or T cells enriched from blood (not recorded which).

The CDR3 region is CASSHGLNYEQYF. The CDR3 DNA follows: TGTGCCAGCAGCCACGGGTTAAACTACGAGCAGTACTTC. This chain joins TRBV4-2 and TRBJ2-7; D is undetermined. Per the germline V gene, CDR1 is LGHNA and CDR2 is YNFKEQ. The CDR3 is 13 amino acids. Trimming removed 3 bases at V and 3 bases at J, with 9 bases between.